This T cell receptor (beta chain) stems from a study of CD8+ T cells in alopecia areata. Background on the study: Treatment comprised oral tofacitinib, 5 to 10 mg twice daily, in treated patients.

This sample's treatment: oral pan-JAK inhibitor, 5-10 mg twice daily. Extracted from the samples, RNA was reverse transcribed into cDNA to serve as the sequencing template. The assay was immunoSEQ multiplex PCR, and TCRdb's table has in-frame clones only and misses some. The table has roughly 170,000 clones, around 60% seen once. For this clone: Its antigen is undetermined.

Findings and caveats of the study: Resident alphabeta T-cell populations of normal skin are likewise subject to sequencing in scalp samples.

This CDR3 is built from 16 residues. The germline V and J ends were trimmed by 1 base and 0 bases, with 15 bases remaining between them. Germline V CDR1 and CDR2: GTSNPN, SVGIG (reference sequence). The source of this sequence is a human donor with alopecia areata. The chain carries TRBV30 and TRBJ1-2; D gene ambiguous. The specimen was CD8+ T cells sorted from blood, collected at week 24, from a patient treated with tofacitinib. The CDR3 bases are TGTGCCTGGAGTGATGACATAACGATCCCTAACTATGGCTACACCTTC. It translates to CAWSDDITIPNYGYTF.